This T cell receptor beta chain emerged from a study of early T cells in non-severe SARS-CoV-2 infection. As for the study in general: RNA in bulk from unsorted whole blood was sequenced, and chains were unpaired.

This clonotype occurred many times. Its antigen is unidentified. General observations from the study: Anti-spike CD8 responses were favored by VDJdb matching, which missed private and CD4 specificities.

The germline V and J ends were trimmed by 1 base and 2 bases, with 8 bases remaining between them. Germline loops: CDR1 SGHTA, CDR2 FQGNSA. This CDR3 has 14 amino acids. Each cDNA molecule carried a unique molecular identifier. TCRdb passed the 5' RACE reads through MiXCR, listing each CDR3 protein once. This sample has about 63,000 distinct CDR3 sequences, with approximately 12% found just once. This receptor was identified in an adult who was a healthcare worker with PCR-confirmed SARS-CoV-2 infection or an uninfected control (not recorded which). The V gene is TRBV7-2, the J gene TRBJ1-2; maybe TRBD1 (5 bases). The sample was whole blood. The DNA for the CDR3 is TGTGCCAGCAGCTTAGGCAGGGCAAACTATGGCTACACCTTC. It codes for CASSLGRANYGYTF.